Listed here is a single T cell receptor beta chain. The table came from immunoSEQ multiplex PCR; TCRdb's copy has only in-frame clones and leaves some out. The table includes roughly 700,000 clones, 90% detected once. V was trimmed by 2 bases and J by 3 bases, leaving 13 bases between them. CDR3 size: 15 residues. CDR1 and CDR2 from the germline V gene are MNHNS and SASEGT. The data were obtained in a study of shared clonotypes between healthy human individuals. The receptor comes from a man younger than 35 in good health. Some clones in this sample may be carry-over from other donors' samples. Sequenced: memory CD8+ T cells from PBMCs. Noted subset: CD45RO+ cells pooled with CCR7-negative TemRA cells. This chain joins TRBV6-1 and TRBJ1-2; D gene unclear. The CDR3 spells CASSERAVDYYGYTF. The CDR3 nucleotides are TGTGCCAGCAGTGAAAGGGCAGTTGACTACTATGGCTACACCTTC.